This TCR beta chain appears in the sequencing data of a study of Graves' ophthalmopathy and Graves' hyperthyroidism. RNA transcripts served as template for amplifying TCR beta CDR3 sequences. HTBI primers were employed in first-round RT-PCR, then a second-round multiplex PCR followed. Each CDR3 protein is one row after TCRdb ran MiXCR on the multiplex PCR reads. The repertoire holds under 400,000 distinct CDR3 sequences, under 20% seen once, with around an eighth in the top ten. This CDR3 has 14 amino acids. CDR1 is SGHRS, CDR2 YFSETQ, per germline. V lost 4 bases to trimming and J lost 1 base, with 11 bases between them. Study conclusions and caveats: Using a 13-signature model, the authors split ophthalmopathy from stable hyperthyroidism, with 85% to 90% sensitivity and roughly 83% specificity. In predicting ophthalmopathy progression, the model reached about 71% sensitivity and approximately 72% specificity.

This clonotype showed up many times. Its antigen is still unknown. Each donor who had ophthalmopathy showed moderate-to-severe activity, a CAS of ≥3, a NOSPECS of ≥4, and a duration under 3 months. What was sequenced was peripheral blood. The sequence was collected from an adult man with Graves' ophthalmopathy. The chain recombines TRBV5-1 with TRBJ1-1; tentative D call: TRBD1 (6 bases). Here the CDR3 reads CASSPGHRNTEAFF. Written as DNA, the CDR3 is TGCGCCAGCAGCCCGGGACACCGGAACACTGAAGCTTTCTTT.